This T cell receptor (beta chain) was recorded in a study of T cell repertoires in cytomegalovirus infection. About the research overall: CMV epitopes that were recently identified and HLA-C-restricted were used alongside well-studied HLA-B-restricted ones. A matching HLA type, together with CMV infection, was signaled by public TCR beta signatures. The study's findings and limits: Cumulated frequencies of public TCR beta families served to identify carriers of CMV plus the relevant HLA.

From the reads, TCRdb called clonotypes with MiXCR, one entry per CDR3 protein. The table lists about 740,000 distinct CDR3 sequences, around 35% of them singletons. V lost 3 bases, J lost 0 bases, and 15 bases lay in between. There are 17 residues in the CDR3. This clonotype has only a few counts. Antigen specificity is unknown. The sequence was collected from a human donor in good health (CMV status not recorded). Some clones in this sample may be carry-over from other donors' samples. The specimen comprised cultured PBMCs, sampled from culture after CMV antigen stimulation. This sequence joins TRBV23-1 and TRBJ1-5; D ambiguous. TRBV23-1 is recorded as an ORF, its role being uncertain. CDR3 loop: CASSHAHPLDSNQPQHF. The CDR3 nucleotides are TGCGCCAGCAGTCACGCTCACCCCCTAGATAGCAATCAGCCCCAGCATTTT.